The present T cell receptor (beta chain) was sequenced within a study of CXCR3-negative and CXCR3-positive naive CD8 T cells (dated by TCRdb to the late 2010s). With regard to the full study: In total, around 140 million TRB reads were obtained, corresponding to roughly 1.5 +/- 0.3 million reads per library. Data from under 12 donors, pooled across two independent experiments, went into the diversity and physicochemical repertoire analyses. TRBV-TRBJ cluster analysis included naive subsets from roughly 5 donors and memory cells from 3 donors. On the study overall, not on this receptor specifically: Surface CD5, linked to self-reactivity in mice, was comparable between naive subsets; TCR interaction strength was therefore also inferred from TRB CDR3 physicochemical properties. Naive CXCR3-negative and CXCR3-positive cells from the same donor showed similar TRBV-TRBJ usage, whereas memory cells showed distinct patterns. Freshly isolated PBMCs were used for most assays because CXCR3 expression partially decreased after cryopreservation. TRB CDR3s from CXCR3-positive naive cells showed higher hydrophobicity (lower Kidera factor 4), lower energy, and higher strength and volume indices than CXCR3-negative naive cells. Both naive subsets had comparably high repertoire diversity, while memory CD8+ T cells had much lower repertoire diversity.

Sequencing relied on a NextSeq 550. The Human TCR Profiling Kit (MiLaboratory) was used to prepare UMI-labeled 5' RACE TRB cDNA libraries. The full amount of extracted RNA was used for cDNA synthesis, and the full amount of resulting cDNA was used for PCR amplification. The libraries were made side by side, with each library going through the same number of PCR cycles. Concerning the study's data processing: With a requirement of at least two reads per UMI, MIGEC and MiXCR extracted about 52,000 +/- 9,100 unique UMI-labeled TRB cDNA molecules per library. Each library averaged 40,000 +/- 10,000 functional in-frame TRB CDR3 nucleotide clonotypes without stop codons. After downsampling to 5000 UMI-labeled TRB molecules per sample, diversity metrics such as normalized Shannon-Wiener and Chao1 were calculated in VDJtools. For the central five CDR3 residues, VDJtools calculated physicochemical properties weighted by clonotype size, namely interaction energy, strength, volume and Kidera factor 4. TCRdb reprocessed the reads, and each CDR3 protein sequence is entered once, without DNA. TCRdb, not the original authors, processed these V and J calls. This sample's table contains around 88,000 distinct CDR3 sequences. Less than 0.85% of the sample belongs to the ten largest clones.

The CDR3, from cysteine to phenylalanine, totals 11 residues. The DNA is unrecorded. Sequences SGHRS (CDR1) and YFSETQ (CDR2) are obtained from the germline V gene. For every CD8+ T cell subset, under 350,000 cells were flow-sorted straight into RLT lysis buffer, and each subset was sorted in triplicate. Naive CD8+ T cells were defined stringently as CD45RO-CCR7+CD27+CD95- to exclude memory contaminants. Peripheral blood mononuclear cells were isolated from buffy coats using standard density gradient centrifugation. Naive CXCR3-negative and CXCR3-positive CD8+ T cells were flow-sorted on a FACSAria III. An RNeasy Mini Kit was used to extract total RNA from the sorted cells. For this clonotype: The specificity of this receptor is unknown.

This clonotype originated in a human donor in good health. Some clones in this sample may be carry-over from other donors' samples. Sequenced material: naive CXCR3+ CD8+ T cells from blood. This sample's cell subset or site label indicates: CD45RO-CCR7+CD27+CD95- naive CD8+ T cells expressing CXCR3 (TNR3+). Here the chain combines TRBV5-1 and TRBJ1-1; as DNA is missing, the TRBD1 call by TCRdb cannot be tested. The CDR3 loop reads CASSKGTSAFF.